The 16 T cell receptor beta chains below were found in one sample sequenced in a study of beta chain features in type 1 diabetes. All of the isolated RNA was reverse transcribed, so expressed TCRB transcripts were sequenced. Profiled with immunoSEQ multiplex PCR; TCRdb holds only in-frame clones, not every one. The top ten clones hold less than 1.5% of a sample with 130,000 to 150,000 clones, 8.5% to 12% of them seen once. Specimen: naive CD4+ T cells from blood. The source is a man in his late teens or twenties in good health.

This clone appeared a few times. In nucleotides, the CDR3 is TGTGCCAGCCTCCCGGACAGGGCCTACGAGCAGTACTTC. Amino acid sequence: CASLPDRAYEQYF. The J gene is TRBJ2-7, the V gene TRBV2; TRBD1 agrees at 8 bases. After removal of 8 bases from V and 2 bases from J, the junction contained 5 bases not matched to a gene. CDR1 is SNHLY and CDR2 is FYNNEI in the germline V gene. The CDR3 is 13 amino acids.

This clone was counted a few times. This chain uses TRBV4-2 with TRBJ2-7; 10 bases are shared with TRBD1. Germline CDR1 LGHNA, CDR2 YNFKEQ. The CDR3 is made up of 17 amino acids. V shed 2 bases, J shed 6 bases, and the junction held 13 bases outside the gene matches. The CDR3 protein is CASSQTLGDRGRGEQYF. CDR3 bases: TGTGCCAGCAGCCAAACCTTAGGGGACAGGGGAAGAGGCGAGCAGTACTTC.

This clone was seen a few times. This chain links TRBV19 with TRBJ1-5, with 8 bases identical to TRBD1. The CDR3 length is 14 residues. Germline values: CDR1 LNHDA, CDR2 SQIVND (reference sequence). CDR3: CASRSGQGYQPQHF. The CDR3 DNA sequence: TGTGCTAGCCGATCCGGACAGGGCTATCAGCCCCAGCATTTT.

The chain joins TRBV10-3 to TRBJ2-7, with D tentatively TRBD1 (5 bases). The germline CDR1 and CDR2 sequences are ENHRY and SYGVKD. The CDR3 runs to 14 residues. V was clipped by 11 bases and J by 0 bases, with 17 bases between them. CDR3 nucleotide sequence: TGTGCCGCCACCATCAGTGACAGCTCCTACGAGCAGTACTTC. The encoded protein is CAATISDSSYEQYF.

The sample holds a few counts of this clone. This chain connects TRBV7-2 to TRBJ2-7, with 9 bases lining up with TRBD1. In germline, CDR1 is SGHTA, CDR2 FQGNSA. The V gene end was trimmed by 5 bases and the J gene end by 4 bases; junction bases not matched to a gene: 9. CDR3 length: 15 amino acids. CDR3 coding DNA: TGTGCCAGCAGCCCAAACCCACAGGGGGCTTACGAGCAGTACTTC. It translates to CASSPNPQGAYEQYF.

Many counts were recorded for this clone. This rearrangement joins TRBV30 to TRBJ2-7; D perhaps matches TRBD1 (7 bases). CDR1 is GTSNPN, CDR2 SVGIG, per germline (reference sequence). Trimming removed 2 bases from V and 4 bases from J, with 12 bases in between. The length of the CDR3 is 13 residues. The CDR3 DNA is TGTGCCTGGAGTAAGGGGGGACAGTACGAGCAGTACTTC. This encodes CAWSKGGQYEQYF.

This rearrangement joins TRBV7-3 to TRBJ1-3, with a tentative D call TRBD1 (5 bases). Germline V gene sequence: CDR1 SGHTA, CDR2 FQGTGA. The CDR3 runs to 14 residues. Trimming stripped 5 bases from V and 4 bases from J, with 12 bases between. The CDR3 reads CASSPAGHGNTIYF. Here the CDR3 DNA reads TGTGCCAGCAGCCCGGCGGGGCACGGAAACACCATATATTTT.

This clone was seen at least ten times. The chain couples TRBV7-9 to TRBJ2-2; tentatively, D is TRBD2 (5 bases). Germline loops: CDR1 SEHNR, CDR2 FQNEAQ (reference sequence). The CDR3 is 15 residues long. V dropped 7 bases and J dropped 7 bases, with 19 bases sitting between them. The CDR3 region has the DNA TGTGCCAGCACCCTTGCCCGGGAAGTAGTCGGGGAGCTGTTTTTT. It specifies CASTLAREVVGELFF.

This clone was observed many times. This chain connects TRBV7-9 to TRBJ2-6; TRBD1 might be the D (6 bases). V lost 0 bases, J lost 3 bases, and 6 bases lay in between. Germline CDR1 reads SEHNR; CDR2 reads FQNEAQ (reference sequence). The CDR3 is made up of 15 amino acids. CDR3 protein: CASSLAGGGANVLTF. CDR3 sequence (DNA): TGTGCCAGCAGCTTAGCAGGGGGTGGGGCCAACGTCCTGACTTTC.

A word on this clone: At one end, the junction sequence differs from germline, possibly due to a read error. The chain employs TRBV5-1 and TRBJ2-1; TRBD2 agrees at 10 bases. The length of the CDR3 is 16 residues. Germline lookup yields CDR1 SGHRS and CDR2 YFSETQ. CDR3 nucleotides: TGCGCCAGCAGCTTGGAGCGGGGGGGCTCCAACAATGAGCAGTTCTTC. This encodes CASSLERGGSNNEQFF.

The chain uses TRBV5-1 and TRBJ2-7, with D possibly being TRBD2 (6 bases). V was trimmed by 4 bases and J by 2 bases, leaving 13 bases between them. The V gene's germline CDR1 is SGHRS and CDR2 YFSETQ. The CDR3 runs 14 residues. This CDR3 reads CASSPGLEPYEQYF. CDR3 nucleotide sequence: TGCGCCAGCAGCCCGGGACTGGAGCCCTACGAGCAGTACTTC.

The rearrangement uses TRBV19 and TRBJ1-1, with D perhaps TRBD1 (5 bases). Germline V gives CDR1 LNHDA, CDR2 SQIVND (reference sequence). V shed 8 bases and J shed 0 bases, with 10 bases lying between them. The CDR3 loop spans 13 amino acids. The CDR3 nucleotides are TGTGCCAGTTACAGGACGGTGAACACTGAAGCTTTCTTT. Its protein product is CASYRTVNTEAFF.

The chain carries TRBV14 and TRBJ2-2; TRBD2 matches at 13 bases. Germline V gene sequence: CDR1 SGHDN, CDR2 FVKESK. Germline trimming cut 4 bases from V and 4 bases from J; bases unmatched to any gene: 6. The CDR3 contains 17 residues. Here the CDR3 DNA reads TGTGCCAGCAGCCCGACTAGCGGGGGGTACCTCACCGGGGAGCTGTTTTTT. Translating it yields CASSPTSGGYLTGELFF. The whole variable domain, filled in from reference TRBV14 and TRBJ2-2, reads EAGVTQFPSHSVIEKGQTVTLRCDPISGHDNLYWYRRVMGKEIKFLLHFVKESKQDESGMPNNRFLAERTGGTYSTLKVQPAELEDSGVYFCASSPTSGGYLTGELFFGEGSRLTVL.

The chain uses TRBV2 and TRBJ1-6; D may be TRBD1 (5 bases). Germline V gene sequence: CDR1 SNHLY, CDR2 FYNNEI. There are 13 residues in the CDR3. V lost 6 bases and J 7 bases, leaving 10 bases between the germline ends. Here the CDR3 reads CASSMQGNSPLHF. The CDR3 region has the DNA TGTGCCAGCAGCATGCAGGGAAATTCACCCCTCCACTTT.

This clone was seen only a few times. This chain uses TRBV6-6 with TRBJ2-7, with a tentative D call TRBD2 (6 bases). Germline CDR1 is MNHNY and CDR2 is SVGAGI (reference sequence). CDR3 size: 11 residues. The V gene lost 6 bases and the J gene lost 7 bases, with 10 bases spanning the gap. In nucleotides, the CDR3 is TGTGCCAGCAGCTCTCGGGGGGAGCAGTACTTC. It codes for CASSSRGEQYF.

This clone occurred a few times. The J gene is TRBJ2-3, the V gene TRBV5-4, with 11 nucleotides matching TRBD1. The CDR3 runs 15 residues. The V gene end was trimmed by 4 bases and the J gene end by 1 base; junction bases not matched to a gene: 2. Germline CDR1 reads SGHNT; CDR2 reads YYREEE (reference sequence). CDR3 nucleotide sequence: TGTGCCAGCAGCAAGGGACAGGGGGGCACAGATACGCAGTATTTT. Protein: CASSKGQGGTDTQYF.